This is a list of T cell receptor beta chains from one sample in a study of blood T cell repertoires in COVID-19. Profiling relied on immunoSEQ multiplex PCR, and the TCRdb table lists in-frame clones only, not all of them. The sample shows 150,000 to 200,000 clones, around 86% of them seen only once. Source material: peripheral blood. The source of these receptors is a woman aged 80 or older in a cohort sampled during active or convalescent COVID-19. CDR3s include the opening cysteine and the closing phenylalanine or tryptophan. The D gene is left open where the match is weak. Size tells how often a clone was seen (once, few, many) or the class of an expanded clone, and some rows leave it out.

d_call	v_call	clone_size	j_call	cdr3_nt	cdr3_aa
.	TRBV5-1	.	TRBJ1-6	TGCGCCAGCAGCTTGAGATTAGGGGAAGATAATTCACCCCTCCACTTT	CASSLRLGEDNSPLHF
.	TRBV6-5	.	TRBJ1-6	TGTGCCAGCTCTCTGGGGCAGCTTGGGGATTCACCCCTCCACTTT	CASSLGQLGDSPLHF
.	TRBV24-1	.	TRBJ2-5	TGTGCCACCAGTTATGAAACACAATTCCAAGAGACCCAGTACTTC	CATSYETQFQETQYF
TRBD1	TRBV18	.	TRBJ2-1	TGTGCCAGCTCACTGGGGACAGGGAGCTCCTACAATGAGCAGTTCTTC	CASSLGTGSSYNEQFF
.	TRBV10-3	.	TRBJ1-1	TGTGCCATCAGACTGACAGCCGAGAACACTGAAGCTTTCTTT	CAIRLTAENTEAFF
.	TRBV5-5	.	TRBJ1-1	TGTGCCAGCAGCAACCAGGGTGACACTGAAGCTTTCTTT	CASSNQGDTEAFF
.	TRBV19	.	TRBJ2-7	TGTGCCAGTAGTTCTCGCTACGAGCAGTACTTC	CASSSRYEQYF
TRBD1	TRBV27	.	TRBJ1-2	TGTGCCAGCAGCCGAACGCATAGACAGGGATATGGCTACACCTTC	CASSRTHRQGYGYTF
.	TRBV9	.	TRBJ1-1	TGTGCCAGCAGCGCAGGGGATGAGAACACTGAAGCTTTCTTT	CASSAGDENTEAFF
.	TRBV27	once	TRBJ1-1	TGTGCCAGCACTCACAGGGAACCTTTCTTT	CASTHREPFF
TRBD2	TRBV5-1	.	TRBJ2-1	TGCGCCAGCAGCTTATCGATTAGCGGGAGAGCCCACAATGAGCAGTTCTTC	CASSLSISGRAHNEQFF
.	TRBV9	.	TRBJ1-6	TGTGCCAGCAGCGACCAACCGACAGCAGTAATTAATTCACCCCTCCACTTT	CASSDQPTAVINSPLHF
TRBD1	TRBV27	once	TRBJ2-7	TGTGCCAGCAGGGCCCTGACAGGGGGGTCCTACGAGCAGTACTTC	CASRALTGGSYEQYF
.	TRBV30	.	TRBJ1-2	TGTGCCTGGAGAGGGGATGGGGCCGGTGGCTACACCTTC	CAWRGDGAGGYTF
.	TRBV20-1	.	TRBJ1-6	TGCAGTGCTAGTGCTGGACAGCCTAATTCACCCCTCCACTTT	CSASAGQPNSPLHF
TRBD1	TRBV7-9	.	TRBJ1-1	TGTGCCAGCAGCCTGGGACAGAAGAGGTCTGAAGCTTTCTTT	CASSLGQKRSEAFF
TRBD1	TRBV18	.	TRBJ1-2	TGTGCCAGCTCACCATTTACTCAGGGGGTGAACTATGGCTACACCTTC	CASSPFTQGVNYGYTF
.	TRBV7-6	.	TRBJ2-3	TGTGCCAGCAGCTTAGCGGCTGGGGGGATAGATACGCAGTATTTT	CASSLAAGGIDTQYF
.	TRBV27	.	TRBJ1-1	TGTGCCAGCAGTTTATCGCGGGCGACGAACACTGAAGCTTTCTTT	CASSLSRATNTEAFF
.	TRBV10-3	.	TRBJ2-7	TGTGCCATCAGTTTCTCCCTATCCTACGAGCAGTACTTC	CAISFSLSYEQYF
TRBD1	TRBV7-2	.	TRBJ1-4	TGTGCCAGCAGAGCCGGGACAGGGTCGGAAAAACTGTTTTTT	CASRAGTGSEKLFF
TRBD2	TRBV10-3	.	TRBJ2-1	TGTGCCACCTATATAGCGGGAGGGCCGAATAATGAGCAGTTCTTC	CATYIAGGPNNEQFF
TRBD1	TRBV7-9	.	TRBJ1-6	TGTGCCAGCAGCGGATGGACAGGGGGCGACTCACCCCTCCACTTT	CASSGWTGGDSPLHF
.	TRBV10-3	few	TRBJ1-2	TGTGCCATCAGTGAGGGGCAGGGAAGGAACTATGGCTACACCTTC	CAISEGQGRNYGYTF
TRBD1	TRBV5-4	.	TRBJ2-3	TGTGCCAGCAGCTCTGGACAGGGCCTAAGGAGCACAGATACGCAGTATTTT	CASSSGQGLRSTDTQYF
TRBD1	TRBV19	.	TRBJ1-6	TGTGCCAGTAGTATTACCTCCTACAGGGGGCTGGCACCCCTCCACTTT	CASSITSYRGLAPLHF
TRBD1	TRBV7-6	.	TRBJ1-5	TGTGCCAGCAGCCCCGGGACAGGTGGGATGGTTGATCAGCCCCAGCATTTT	CASSPGTGGMVDQPQHF
.	TRBV3-1/TRBV3-2	few	TRBJ2-2	TGTGCCAGCACGGCGGGGAACACCGGGGAGCTGTTTTTT	CASTAGNTGELFF
TRBD1	TRBV6-2/TRBV6-3	.	TRBJ1-1	TGTGCCAGCAGTTACTCGGGACAGTATAACACTGAAGCTTTCTTT	CASSYSGQYNTEAFF
.	TRBV6-1	.	TRBJ1-4	TGTGCCAGCAGTGAAGCCCAGGGGTCATTTGAAAAACTGTTTTTT	CASSEAQGSFEKLFF
.	TRBV19	.	TRBJ2-2	TGTGCCAGTGGGGGAGGCAGGAACACCGGGGAGCTGTTTTTT	CASGGGRNTGELFF
.	TRBV3-1/TRBV3-2	.	TRBJ1-1	TGTGCCAGCAGCCCTTCCCTGTTCAGCACTGAAGCTTTCTTT	CASSPSLFSTEAFF